What follows are 32 T cell receptor beta chains derived from one specimen sequenced in a study of PD-1 blockade in classical Hodgkin lymphoma. Stated time point: cycle 4 day 1 (C4D1), after 5 to 7 weeks of nivolumab. In every patient, relapse followed autologous stem cell transplantation, while exposure to brentuximab vedotin differed. Investigators obtained CD8+ T cells from thawed PBMCs by magnetic negative selection. Assay used: immunoSEQ multiplex PCR; TCRdb lists only in-frame clones, some missing. The sample has about 20,000 clones; roughly 84% are singletons. The source material was CD8+ T cells from blood, sampled before the fourth cycle of nivolumab. These receptors were obtained from a human donor with classical Hodgkin lymphoma.

The chain joins TRBV19 to TRBJ2-7, with TRBD1 matching 8 bases. The CDR3 has 13 residues. Trimming removed 8 bases from V and 2 bases from J; junction bases left unmatched: 5. The V gene's germline CDR1 is LNHDA and CDR2 SQIVND (reference sequence). The CDR3 loop reads CASVGQVPYEQYF. CDR3 nucleotide sequence: TGTGCCAGTGTGGGACAGGTACCCTACGAGCAGTACTTC.

This chain links TRBV6-1 with TRBJ1-2; D might be TRBD1 (5 bases). The CDR3 loop spans 16 amino acids. V was cut by 0 bases and J by 0 bases, with 11 bases left in between. Germline V gene sequence: CDR1 MNHNS, CDR2 SASEGT. CDR3 in DNA: TGTGCCAGCAGTGAAGCGGGGACTGTATCTAACTATGGCTACACCTTC. Its protein product is CASSEAGTVSNYGYTF.

The chain links TRBV2 to TRBJ1-1, with D uncertain. Germline V gene data show CDR1 as SNHLY and CDR2 as FYNNEI. Deletions cut 3 bases from V and 4 bases from J, with 9 bases between. The CDR3 contains 13 residues. CDR3 sequence: CASSDRLGTEAFF. CDR3 coding DNA: TGTGCCAGCAGTGACAGGCTCGGCACTGAAGCTTTCTTT. The full variable domain, its missing parts supplied by reference TRBV2 and TRBJ1-1, is EPEVTQTPSHQVTQMGQEVILRCVPISNHLYFYWYRQILGQKVEFLVSFYNNEISEKSEIFDDQFSVERPDGSNFTLKIRSTKLEDSAMYFCASSDRLGTEAFFGQGTRLTVV.

V usage is TRBV9 and J usage is TRBJ2-3; D remains unclear. V lost 0 bases to trimming and J lost 11 bases, with 16 bases between them. The CDR3 runs to 14 residues. CDR1 is SGDLS and CDR2 is YYNGEE in the germline V gene. The CDR3 spells CASSVGLPHIEQYF. The CDR3 DNA follows: TGTGCCAGCAGCGTAGGATTGCCCCATATCGAGCAGTATTTT.

The genes are TRBV7-6 and TRBJ2-5; D is unclear. Germline V gives CDR1 SGHVS, CDR2 FNYEAQ. This CDR3 region has 13 residues. Trimming left V 1 base short and J 2 bases short, with 5 bases between. The CDR3 loop reads CASSLVLQETQYF. In nucleotides, the CDR3 is TGTGCCAGCAGCTTAGTACTTCAAGAGACCCAGTACTTC.

The V and J genes are TRBV7-8 and TRBJ2-1; D remains ambiguous. This CDR3 spans 11 amino acids. CDR1 and CDR2 from the germline V gene are SGHVS and FQNEAQ. V gave up 5 bases and J gave up 9 bases, with 8 bases separating them. For the CDR3, the DNA is TGTGCCAGCAGCATCGTAAGTGAGCAGTTCTTC. Its translation is CASSIVSEQFF.

The rearrangement joins TRBV5-6 to TRBJ2-5; D uncertain. Germline CDR1 is SGHDT and CDR2 is YYEEEE. Trimming took 4 bases from V and 3 from J, leaving 16 bases between them. The CDR3 totals 15 residues. The CDR3 coding sequence is TGTGCCAGCAGCCCTCCCAACTCGTTCGAAGAGACCCAGTACTTC. It is translated as CASSPPNSFEETQYF.

J is TRBJ1-2 and V is TRBV7-9, with D perhaps matching TRBD1 (6 bases). The V gene's germline CDR1 is SEHNR and CDR2 FQNEAQ (reference sequence). V gave up 6 bases and J gave up 1 base, with 15 bases separating them. The CDR3 length is 15 residues. The CDR3 DNA is TGTGCCAGCAGTCCGTCTTGGGGGCTTAACTATGGCTACACCTTC. Amino acid sequence: CASSPSWGLNYGYTF.

This chain links TRBV2 with TRBJ2-7, with a weak D call TRBD2 (5 bases). CDR1 is SNHLY and CDR2 is FYNNEI in the germline V gene. CDR3 size: 15 residues. Trimming shortened V by 1 base and J by 0 bases, and 10 bases separated the two germline ends. The CDR3 is CASSEELASSYEQYF. Here the CDR3 DNA reads TGTGCCAGCAGTGAAGAGCTAGCTAGCTCCTACGAGCAGTACTTC.

In this sample, this clone turned up once. The gene calls are TRBV7-3 and TRBJ2-1; a possible D gene is TRBD2 (5 bases). Trimming shortened V by 3 bases and J by 0 bases, and 12 bases separated the two germline ends. Germline assignment: CDR1 SGHTA and CDR2 FQGTGA. The CDR3 has 16 amino acids. This chain's CDR3 is CASSFSGTASYNEQFF. In DNA form, the CDR3 reads TGTGCCAGCAGCTTCAGCGGCACGGCCTCCTACAATGAGCAGTTCTTC.

The rearrangement links TRBV4-3 to TRBJ2-1, with 7 bases identical to TRBD2. The junction had 4 bases not matched to a gene; V was cut back by 0 bases and J by 2 bases. Per germline, CDR1 LGHNA and CDR2 YSLEER. This CDR3 is 16 amino acids long. The CDR3: CASSQDLGGAYNEQFF. CDR3 DNA sequence: TGCGCCAGCAGCCAAGATTTGGGGGGGGCCTACAATGAGCAGTTCTTC.

On this clone: This sample includes further DNA sequences coding for the same CDR3. This chain connects TRBV27 to TRBJ2-7; 8 bases map to TRBD2. The CDR3 is made up of 15 amino acids. With V trimmed by 2 bases and J by 3 bases, 6 bases remained unmatched. From germline, CDR1 is MNHEY and CDR2 SMNVEV (reference sequence). CDR3 sequence: CASSLSPAGVYEQYF. The DNA for the CDR3 is TGTGCCAGCAGTTTAAGTCCAGCGGGGGTCTACGAGCAGTACTTC.

This clone was picked up a small number of times. The chain employs TRBV6-5 and TRBJ1-4; the D gene is possibly TRBD1 (5 bases). The CDR3 sequence is 15 residues long. The germline V gene encodes CDR1 MNHEY and CDR2 SVGAGI. The V gene lost 0 bases and the J gene lost 7 bases, with 12 bases spanning the gap. CDR3 protein: CASSYSKGTAEKLFF. The CDR3 coding sequence is TGTGCCAGCAGTTACTCGAAAGGGACGGCTGAAAAACTGTTTTTT.

The CDR3 spells CASSLAGATQETQYF. The CDR3 nucleotides read TGTGCCAGCAGCTTAGCGGGGGCCACGCAAGAGACCCAGTACTTC. V gene TRBV7-2 combines with J gene TRBJ2-5, with D tentatively TRBD1 (6 bases). The CDR3 is 15 amino acids. The germline CDR1 and CDR2 sequences are SGHTA and FQGNSA. V gave up 0 bases and J gave up 2 bases, with 10 bases separating them.

The chain joins TRBV27 to TRBJ1-1; D is unclear. The CDR3 loop spans 13 amino acids. The germline V gene has CDR1 MNHEY and CDR2 SMNVEV (reference sequence). V lost 5 bases and J lost 4, with 11 bases in between. CDR3 protein: CASSGLGATEAFF. Written as DNA, the CDR3 is TGTGCCAGCAGTGGGCTGGGCGCCACTGAAGCTTTCTTT.

CDR3 nucleotide sequence: TGTGCCTGGGACAGGGTTAGCTCCTACGAGCAGTACTTC. Protein product: CAWDRVSSYEQYF. The rearrangement joins TRBV30 to TRBJ2-7; 7 bases are a match to TRBD1. The CDR3 sequence is 13 residues long. Per germline, CDR1 GTSNPN and CDR2 SVGIG (reference sequence). After removal of 5 bases from V and 0 bases from J, the junction contained 4 bases not matched to a gene.

The chain combines TRBV10-3 with TRBJ2-7, with D unclear. The CDR3 totals 15 residues. Germline CDR1 reads ENHRY; CDR2 reads SYGVKD. Trimming took 10 bases from V and 0 from J, leaving 19 bases between them. CDR3 DNA: TGTGCCACCTCCTCTATATCCGACAACTCCTACGAGCAGTACTTC. Protein: CATSSISDNSYEQYF.

This chain connects TRBV25-1 to TRBJ1-1; tentative D call: TRBD1 (5 bases). Germline values: CDR1 MGHDK, CDR2 SYGVNS. The CDR3 contains 17 residues. The ends were cut back, 2 bases at V and 4 bases at J, with 20 bases in the middle. CDR3 bases: TGTGCCAGCAGTGAAGCTTATCTTATAGGGGTTGGCACTGAAGCTTTCTTT. It is translated as CASSEAYLIGVGTEAFF.

The rearrangement uses TRBV5-4 and TRBJ1-1; no clear D. Trimming stripped 4 bases from V and 4 bases from J, with 11 bases between. The CDR3 is 13 residues long. Germline loops: CDR1 SGHNT, CDR2 YYREEE (reference sequence). The CDR3 spells CASSQAGGTEAFF. As DNA, the CDR3 is TGTGCCAGCAGCCAAGCGGGCGGCACTGAAGCTTTCTTT.

The chain employs TRBV13 and TRBJ2-7; unclear D gene. This CDR3 contains 16 residues. V was clipped by 1 base and J by 2 bases, with 15 bases between them. Per germline, CDR1 PRHDT and CDR2 FYEKMQ (reference sequence). CDR3 amino acids: CASSLAGIGRPYEQYF. For the CDR3, the DNA is TGTGCCAGCAGCTTAGCCGGAATAGGGCGGCCCTACGAGCAGTACTTC.

The chain carries TRBV7-2 and TRBJ2-3; TRBD1 agrees at 7 bases. This CDR3 comprises 14 residues. Trimming cost V 4 bases and J 4 bases; bases outside gene matches: 5. Germline CDR1 is SGHTA and CDR2 is FQGNSA. CDR3: CASSYRGRPDTQYF. CDR3 bases: TGTGCCAGCAGCTACAGGGGTCGGCCAGATACGCAGTATTTT.

The V and J genes are TRBV5-1 and TRBJ2-3, with 8 bases that match TRBD2. The J segment lost 0 bases and the V segment lost 5 bases, leaving 5 bases of the junction unmatched. Germline CDR1 is SGHRS and CDR2 is YFSETQ. This CDR3 spans 15 amino acids. The CDR3 region has the DNA TGCGCCAGCAGTCCTCAGCGGGGGAGCACAGATACGCAGTATTTT. Encoded protein: CASSPQRGSTDTQYF.

The V and J genes are TRBV7-6 and TRBJ2-1, with TRBD2 matching over 14 bases. The CDR3 length is 16 residues. CDR1 SGHVS and CDR2 FNYEAQ come from the germline V gene. V gave up 4 bases and J gave up 12 bases; unmatched junction bases: 11. In nucleotides, the CDR3 is TGTGCCAGCAGCTCCGGGACTAGCGGGGGAGGCCGGGGGCAGTTCTTC. Amino acids: CASSSGTSGGGRGQFF.

The chain couples TRBV25-1 to TRBJ1-4; D unresolved. The CDR3 is 14 amino acids. V was shortened by 3 bases and J by 0 bases, with 5 bases between the two germline ends. Germline V gene sequence: CDR1 MGHDK, CDR2 SYGVNS. The CDR3 sequence: CASSDPTTNEKLFF. The CDR3 bases are TGTGCCAGCAGTGACCCGACAACTAATGAAAAACTGTTTTTT.

V gene TRBV5-5 combines with J gene TRBJ2-7; D is possibly TRBD1 (6 bases). Germline loops: CDR1 SGHKS, CDR2 YYEKEE (reference sequence). The CDR3 contains 14 residues. Deletions cut 3 bases from V and 7 bases from J, with 17 bases between. In DNA form, the CDR3 reads TGTGCCAGCAGCTCCTCCCAGGGGTGGGAGGAGCAGTACTTC. Encoded protein: CASSSSQGWEEQYF.

This chain links TRBV13 with TRBJ2-7; possible D gene TRBD1, 5 bases. Trimming removed 1 base at V and 1 base at J, with 8 bases between. This CDR3 has 14 residues. Per the germline V gene, CDR1 is PRHDT and CDR2 is FYEKMQ (reference sequence). CDR3 DNA sequence: TGTGCCAGCAGCTTAGCGGACACGTCCTACGAGCAGTACTTC. It specifies CASSLADTSYEQYF.

In its sample, this clone was seen once. This chain joins TRBV30 and TRBJ2-3; tentatively, D is TRBD1 or TRBD2 (6 bases each). The CDR3 covers 13 residues. CDR1 is GTSNPN and CDR2 is SVGIG in the germline V gene (reference sequence). V lost 5 bases, J lost 2 bases, and 11 bases lay in between. CDR3 loop: CAWGGGTTDTQYF. The CDR3 DNA reads TGTGCCTGGGGAGGGGGGACCACAGATACGCAGTATTTT.

This clone was seen a single time. The chain uses TRBV18 and TRBJ2-5, with D possibly being TRBD2 (5 bases). The J call may be in error: the DNA end matches TRBJ2-7 better. Germline lookup yields CDR1 KGHSH and CDR2 LQKENI. The CDR3 loop spans 16 amino acids. The chain's CDR3 is CASSPPSGLSSYEQYF. CDR3 sequence (DNA): TGTGCCAGCTCACCCCCCTCGGGGTTAAGCTCCTACGAGCAGTACTTC.

The count of this clone is one. V and J are TRBV6-5 and TRBJ2-7; D remains ambiguous. Trimming left V 9 bases short and J 2 bases short, with 11 bases between. Germline V CDR1 and CDR2: MNHEY, SVGAGI. The CDR3 sequence is 12 residues long. For the CDR3, the DNA is TGTGCCAGTTCAGGAGTCACCTACGAGCAGTACTTC. Its translation is CASSGVTYEQYF.

The chain recombines TRBV27 with TRBJ2-1, with D hard to call. Trimming left V 7 bases short and J 2 bases short, with 9 bases between. Germline V gene data show CDR1 as MNHEY and CDR2 as SMNVEV (reference sequence). The CDR3 has 13 amino acids. Here the CDR3 DNA reads TGTGCCAGCAAGGACGTGGCCTACAATGAGCAGTTCTTC. Its translation: CASKDVAYNEQFF.

The V and J genes are TRBV12-2 and TRBJ2-3; TRBD1 was called by the table and not checked on the DNA. TRBV12-2 is a known pseudogene. The CDR3 loop spans 14 amino acids. CDR3 coding DNA: TGTGCAACTCAGGGGTCGCGGGTCACAGATACGCAGTATTTT. This gives the protein CATQGSRVTDTQYF.

This chain uses TRBV11-2 with TRBJ2-7, with 8 bases identical to TRBD2. The CDR3 consists of 15 residues. V dropped 5 bases and J dropped 3; count of bases not matched to a gene: 9. Germline lookup yields CDR1 SGHAT and CDR2 FQNNGV. The CDR3 protein is CASSRPGLVDYEQYF. CDR3 DNA: TGTGCCAGCAGCCGTCCGGGACTAGTCGACTACGAGCAGTACTTC.